This TCR beta chain was captured by sequencing in a study of cytomegalovirus exposure and HLA in healthy donors. Study-level background: The study placed approximately 80% of its approximately 360 genotyped donors in the Caucasian-associated ancestry cluster.

PCR amplification relied on 60 Vbeta primers (plus 13 Jbeta primers). Measured with immunoSEQ multiplex PCR; TCRdb has only the in-frame clones, and not every one. The sample yields almost 200,000 clones, roughly 85% seen once. The CDR3 is 15 residues long. CDR1 is KGHSH, CDR2 LQKENI, per germline. V shed 0 bases and J 1 base; nucleotides not matched to a gene: 2. Study results and caveats: 87-base-pair reads could not separate some V segments, including TRBV6-2 and TRBV6-3. In all likelihood, a cluster of highly shared sequence variants was a sequencing artifact. Donors belonging to an Asian-associated ancestry cluster reportedly showed fewer N-insertions in productive TCRs than the approximately 700-donor mean, according to what a later analysis found.

This clone was found once. What it binds is not known. This chain joins TRBV18 and TRBJ1-1, with 7 bases lining up with TRBD1. The material sequenced was PBMCs. The clonotype originates from a woman between 50 and 59 years old in good health and CMV-seronegative. CDR3 DNA sequence: TGTGCCAGCTCACCACCTAGGACAGGGAACACTGAAGCTTTCTTT. It translates to CASSPPRTGNTEAFF.